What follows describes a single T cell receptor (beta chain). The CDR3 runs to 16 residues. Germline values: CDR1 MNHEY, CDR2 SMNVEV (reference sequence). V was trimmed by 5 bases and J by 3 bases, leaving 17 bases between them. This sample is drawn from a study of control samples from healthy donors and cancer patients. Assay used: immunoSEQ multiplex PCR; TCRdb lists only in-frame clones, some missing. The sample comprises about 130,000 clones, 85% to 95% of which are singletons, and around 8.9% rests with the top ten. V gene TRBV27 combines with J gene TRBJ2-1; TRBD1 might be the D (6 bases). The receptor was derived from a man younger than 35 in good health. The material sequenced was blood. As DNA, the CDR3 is TGTGCCAGCAGTGGTTATGGGGGCGCAGACTACAATGAGCAGTTCTTC. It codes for CASSGYGGADYNEQFF.